This T cell receptor beta chain was obtained from a study of blood T cell repertoires in COVID-19. Overall study context: Whether acute or convalescent, the COVID-19 samples came from the United States, Italy and Spain. The analysed material was cDNA or gDNA that came from T cells, B-cell-depleted T cells, or PBMCs.

TCRdb keeps only in-frame clones here, not all; method: immunoSEQ multiplex PCR. The table includes roughly 100,000 clones, more than 75% detected once. The clonotype was recovered from a man between 45 and 60 years old with acute or convalescent COVID-19. Sequencing was performed on peripheral blood.

The CDR3: CASTVRPGNTEAFF. The CDR3 bases are TGTGCCAGTACCGTACGACCGGGGAACACTGAAGCTTTCTTT. The rearrangement links TRBV19 to TRBJ1-1, with unresolved D. Germline CDR1 reads LNHDA; CDR2 reads SQIVND (reference sequence). This CDR3 comprises 14 residues. V dropped 7 bases and J dropped 1 base, with 13 bases sitting between them.